These 20 T cell receptor beta chains were sequenced from one sample in a study of shared clonotypes between healthy human individuals. Profiling relied on immunoSEQ multiplex PCR, and the TCRdb table lists in-frame clones only, not all of them. The sample has about 710,000 clones, roughly two thirds seen once. Source material: memory CD4+ T cells sorted from blood. Subset meaning: CD45RA-negative fraction. Receptor source: a young woman in good health.

This chain links TRBV5-1 with TRBJ2-1, with D uncertain. This CDR3 contains 12 residues. V lost 2 bases to trimming and J lost 5 bases, with 5 bases between them. The V gene's germline CDR1 is SGHRS and CDR2 YFSETQ. The CDR3 nucleotides read TGCGCCAGCAGCTTATCTAACAATGAGCAGTTCTTC. Residues: CASSLSNNEQFF.

The J gene is TRBJ1-2, the V gene TRBV4-2, with D unresolved. V lost 0 bases to trimming and J lost 5 bases, with 13 bases between them. Germline-derived CDR1 and CDR2 are LGHNA and YNFKEQ. CDR3 length: 15 amino acids. The CDR3 loop is CASSQEAGRPYGYTF. In DNA form, the CDR3 reads TGTGCCAGCAGCCAAGAAGCGGGCAGACCATATGGCTACACCTTC.

The V call is TRBV29-1, the J call TRBJ1-1; D is unresolved. Germline loops: CDR1 SQVTM, CDR2 ANQGSEA. Trimming removed 6 bases at V and 3 bases at J, with 11 bases between. This CDR3 spans 12 amino acids. As DNA, the CDR3 is TGCAGCGTACAAGGTGACCACACTGAAGCTTTCTTT. Its translation: CSVQGDHTEAFF.

The V call is TRBV7-3, the J call TRBJ2-5; TRBD1 aligns across 9 bases. J lost 5 bases, V lost 5 bases, and 9 bases had no gene match. CDR3 length equals 15 residues. Germline CDR1 reads SGHTA; CDR2 reads FQGTGA. This chain's CDR3 is CASSATGGAQETQYF. CDR3 coding DNA: TGTGCCAGCAGCGCTACAGGGGGCGCGCAGGAGACCCAGTACTTC.

The gene calls are TRBV7-9 and TRBJ2-1; 10 nucleotides agree with TRBD2. The CDR3 spans 16 residues. Germline V gene data show CDR1 as SEHNR and CDR2 as FQNEAQ (reference sequence). Trimming removed 5 bases from V and 4 bases from J; junction bases left unmatched: 8. In nucleotides, the CDR3 is TGTGCCAGCAGCCCAACGCCGGGACTAGCGTACAATGAGCAGTTCTTC. This gives the protein CASSPTPGLAYNEQFF.

The table lists this clone with a count of one. This sequence joins TRBV11-3 and TRBJ2-2; D not resolved. The V end was cut by 0 bases, the J end by 8 bases, with 4 bases between. The CDR3 is 12 residues long. CDR1 and CDR2 from the germline V gene are SGHNT and YENEEA. Here the CDR3 reads CASSLDLGELFF. The CDR3 region has the DNA TGTGCCAGCAGCTTAGATCTTGGGGAGCTGTTTTTT.

The V call is TRBV27, the J call TRBJ2-7; no definite D call. Germline lookup yields CDR1 MNHEY and CDR2 SMNVEV (reference sequence). Trimming shortened V by 3 bases and J by 8 bases, and 20 bases separated the two germline ends. The CDR3 is 15 residues long. The DNA of the CDR3 is TGTGCCAGCAGTTTTTCCCCCCCGGGTCCCAAGAAGCAGTACTTC. Translation: CASSFSPPGPKKQYF.

This clone has just one count. The CDR3 spells CASSARLVGGVDTQYF. CDR3 nucleotide sequence: TGTGCCAGCAGCGCTCGACTAGTCGGGGGCGTAGATACGCAGTATTTT. V and J are TRBV7-9 and TRBJ2-3; either TRBD1 or TRBD2 may fit D (6 bases each). Germline CDR1 SEHNR, CDR2 FQNEAQ (reference sequence). There are 16 residues in the CDR3. With 5 bases removed from V and 5 bases from J, the gap between germline ends came to 20 bases.

The chain combines TRBV2 with TRBJ2-1, with TRBD2 matching over 9 bases. The CDR3 covers 16 residues. CDR1 and CDR2 from the germline V gene are SNHLY and FYNNEI. V dropped 6 bases and J dropped 8; count of bases not matched to a gene: 14. The CDR3 here is CASRSSRVEREDEQFF. In DNA, the CDR3 is TGTGCCAGCAGGAGTTCGAGGGTAGAGCGGGAGGATGAGCAGTTCTTC. Full variable domain (missing parts from reference TRBV2 and TRBJ2-1): EPEVTQTPSHQVTQMGQEVILRCVPISNHLYFYWYRQILGQKVEFLVSFYNNEISEKSEIFDDQFSVERPDGSNFTLKIRSTKLEDSAMYFCASRSSRVEREDEQFFGPGTRLTVL.

This clone was picked up many times. The chain links TRBV5-1 to TRBJ2-2; 7 positions match TRBD1. This CDR3 has 14 amino acids. V shed 3 bases, J shed 4 bases, and the junction held 3 bases outside the gene matches. The V gene's germline CDR1 is SGHRS and CDR2 YFSETQ. CDR3 amino acids: CASSSDRITGELFF. CDR3 nucleotides: TGCGCCAGCAGCTCGGACAGGATCACCGGGGAGCTGTTTTTT.

This chain connects TRBV10-3 to TRBJ2-5; 12 bases map to TRBD2. CDR1 is ENHRY, CDR2 SYGVKD, per germline. The CDR3 covers 20 residues. J was trimmed by 0 bases and V by 1 base; bases with no gene match: 12. The CDR3 DNA reads TGTGCCATCAGTGAGTGGCTGACCGGGACTAGCGGGTCCCACCAAGAGACCCAGTACTTC. This gives the protein CAISEWLTGTSGSHQETQYF.

This sequence joins TRBV28 and TRBJ1-2; a possible D gene is TRBD1 (5 bases). From germline, CDR1 is MDHEN and CDR2 SYDVKM. The V gene lost 6 bases and the J gene lost 7 bases, with 27 bases spanning the gap. The CDR3 runs 17 residues. The CDR3 DNA reads TGTGCCAGCAGCAAATCGGGACTTCCCGATACTACGGGTGGCTACACCTTC. It translates to CASSKSGLPDTTGGYTF.

In DNA, the CDR3 is TGTGCCACCAGCAGATCAACAACCGCCCTCGAGCAGTACTTC. It is translated as CATSRSTTALEQYF. The chain recombines TRBV15 with TRBJ2-7; D not resolved. CDR1 and CDR2 from the germline V gene are LNHNV and YYDKDF (reference sequence). V gave up 2 bases and J gave up 6 bases, with 14 bases separating them. The length of the CDR3 is 14 residues.

V and J are TRBV5-4 and TRBJ2-2; maybe TRBD1 (5 bases). The germline V gene encodes CDR1 SGHNT and CDR2 YYREEE (reference sequence). CDR3 length: 13 residues. The V and J ends lost 4 bases and 7 bases respectively, with 11 bases between them. Here the CDR3 reads CASSADRNGELFF. As DNA, the CDR3 is TGTGCCAGCAGCGCTGACAGAAACGGGGAGCTGTTTTTT. The full variable domain, completed using reference TRBV5-4 and TRBJ2-2, is ETGVTQSPTHLIKTRGQQVTLRCSSQSGHNTVSWYQQALGQGPQFIFQYYREEENGRGNFPPRFSGLQFPNYSSELNVNALELDDSALYLCASSADRNGELFFGEGSRLTVL.

This clone has more than one count but fewer than ten. The chain joins TRBV27 to TRBJ1-1, with 9 bases aligning to TRBD1. CDR3 length: 14 residues. CDR1 is MNHEY and CDR2 is SMNVEV in the germline V gene (reference sequence). V gave up 3 bases and J gave up 8 bases; unmatched junction bases: 7. This chain's CDR3 is CASSFGTGKFEAFF. In DNA, the CDR3 is TGTGCCAGCAGTTTTGGGACAGGGAAGTTCGAAGCTTTCTTT.

This clone was counted only a few times. This sequence joins TRBV5-5 and TRBJ1-5; weak D call: TRBD1 (6 bases). CDR3 length equals 15 residues. V was pared by 5 bases and J by 0 bases, with 12 bases between. Germline lookup yields CDR1 SGHKS and CDR2 YYEKEE (reference sequence). Here the CDR3 reads CASSLGGISNQPQHF. The CDR3 bases are TGTGCCAGCAGTTTAGGGGGGATTAGCAATCAGCCCCAGCATTTT.

Regarding this clone: This sample also contains other DNA sequences that code for the same CDR3. The V and J genes are TRBV19 and TRBJ2-4; unclear D gene. Germline V lookup: CDR1 LNHDA, CDR2 SQIVND (reference sequence). The CDR3 runs to 14 residues. Trimming took off 1 base at V and 0 bases at J, with 4 bases between the two ends. As DNA, the CDR3 is TGTGCCAGTAGTATAGGTCTAGCCAAAAACATTCAGTACTTC. Translated: CASSIGLAKNIQYF. The whole variable domain, filled in from reference TRBV19 and TRBJ2-4, reads DGGITQSPKYLFRKEGQNVTLSCEQNLNHDAMYWYRQDPGQGLRLIYYSQIVNDFQKGDIAEGYSVSREKKESFPLTVTSAQKNPTAFYLCASSIGLAKNIQYFGAGTRLSVL.

The chain recombines TRBV11-2 with TRBJ1-4; no reliable D call. The length of the CDR3 is 17 residues. Trimming shortened V by 4 bases and J by 0 bases, and 15 bases separated the two germline ends. Germline CDR1 SGHAT, CDR2 FQNNGV. CDR3 nucleotides: TGTGCCAGCAGCTGGATCTGGGCCGGGACAACTAATGAAAAACTGTTTTTT. Encoded protein: CASSWIWAGTTNEKLFF. Based on the CDR3 plus reference TRBV11-2 and TRBJ1-4, the full variable domain is EAGVAQSPRYKIIEKRQSVAFWCNPISGHATLYWYQQILGQGPKLLIQFQNNGVVDDSQLPKDRFSAERLKGVDSTLKIQPAKLEDSAVYLCASSWIWAGTTNEKLFFGSGTQLSVL.

V gene TRBV28 combines with J gene TRBJ1-2; D gene unclear. The CDR3 loop spans 12 amino acids. Per germline, CDR1 MDHEN and CDR2 SYDVKM. V was pared by 6 bases and J by 7 bases, with 12 bases between. The DNA of the CDR3 is TGTGCCAGCAGCTTAGCGCTCCGTGGCTACACCTTC. Its protein product is CASSLALRGYTF.

The V gene is TRBV30, the J gene TRBJ2-3; D is perhaps TRBD2 (6 bases). V lost 0 bases and J lost 1, with 11 bases in between. Germline values: CDR1 GTSNPN, CDR2 SVGIG (reference sequence). The length of the CDR3 is 15 residues. This CDR3 reads CAWSVRGTRTDTQYF. The CDR3 nucleotides read TGTGCCTGGAGTGTACGCGGGACCCGCACAGATACGCAGTATTTT.